The present entry profiles one TCR beta chain with its context. Its antigen is unidentified. The source of the sample is a study of CD8 T cells in ankylosing spondylitis. Overall study findings and caveats: Some of these motif variants have turned up before, in reports on reactive arthritis synovial fluid and blood. Relatively scarce in peripheral blood, disease-linked clones were CD8+. Characteristic, it appeared, of ankylosing spondylitis blood was a TCR beta motif of eight or nine highly homologous variants.

As the method for making TCR beta libraries, quantitative 5'-RACE with molecular barcodes was used. MiXCR was run by TCRdb on the 5' RACE reads, yielding one entry per CDR3 protein. The sample contains about 800,000 distinct CDR3 sequences, roughly 12% of which appear only once. The sequence was obtained from a male donor with ankylosing spondylitis. Source material: blood, either unsorted or a sorted T cell fraction (not recorded which).

The CDR3 DNA sequence: TGCAGTGCAACGGACAGGCTGGATCAGCCCCAGCATTTT. Translation gives CSATDRLDQPQHF. The rearrangement joins TRBV20-1 to TRBJ1-5; 7 bases fit TRBD1. This CDR3 contains 13 residues. CDR1 and CDR2 (germline): DFQATT, SNEGSKA (reference sequence). With V trimmed by 6 bases and J by 5 bases, 7 bases remained unmatched.